Listed below are T cell receptor beta chains from one sample, sequenced in a study of blood T cell repertoires in COVID-19. TCRdb keeps only in-frame clones here, not all; method: immunoSEQ multiplex PCR. The sample has 60,000 to 75,000 clones, approximately 89% seen once. The specimen sequenced was peripheral blood. The receptors shown here come from a man in his 60s with acute or convalescent COVID-19. The CDR3 runs from the conserved cysteine through the conserved F or W. Each record gives: clone size, D gene, V gene, J gene, CDR3 protein, CDR3 DNA. A D gene is named only where the DNA matches it firmly. Expanded clones are given a class, and other clones once, few, many or no size at all.

size: NA; D: TRBD2; V: TRBV5-4; J: TRBJ2-5; CDR3: CASSPGTSIGETQYF; DNA: TGTGCCAGCAGCCCCGGGACTAGCATTGGGGAGACCCAGTACTTC
size: NA; D: NA; V: TRBV30; J: TRBJ1-5; CDR3: CAWSVSGRDFRRNQPQHF; DNA: TGTGCCTGGAGTGTATCAGGCAGGGACTTTAGGCGCAATCAGCCCCAGCATTTT
size: NA; D: TRBD1; V: TRBV6-5; J: TRBJ2-7; CDR3: CASRQTHRGSYEQYF; DNA: TGTGCCAGCAGGCAAACCCACAGGGGATCCTACGAGCAGTACTTC
size: NA; D: TRBD1; V: TRBV7-8; J: TRBJ1-2; CDR3: CASTYLDRVNYGYTF; DNA: TGTGCCAGCACCTACCTGGACAGGGTTAACTATGGCTACACCTTC
size: NA; D: TRBD1; V: TRBV6-5; J: TRBJ2-5; CDR3: CASSRTGGYQETQYF; DNA: TGTGCCAGCAGTCGGACAGGGGGCTACCAAGAGACCCAGTACTTC
size: NA; D: NA; V: TRBV12-3/TRBV12-4; J: TRBJ1-5; CDR3: CASSPGSNQPQHF; DNA: TGTGCCAGCAGTCCCGGGAGCAATCAGCCCCAGCATTTT
size: NA; D: TRBD2; V: TRBV14; J: TRBJ2-2; CDR3: CASSQERGGLKITNTGELFF; DNA: TGTGCCAGCAGCCAAGAGCGGGGGGGACTGAAGATCACAAACACCGGGGAGCTGTTTTTT
size: NA; D: NA; V: TRBV9; J: TRBJ2-1; CDR3: CASSVRGTTDNEQFF; DNA: TGTGCCAGCAGCGTAAGGGGGACTACTGACAATGAGCAGTTCTTC
size: NA; D: NA; V: TRBV5-1; J: TRBJ2-3; CDR3: CASRLTSSTDTQYF; DNA: TGCGCCAGCAGACTGACTAGTAGCACAGATACGCAGTATTTT
size: NA; D: TRBD1; V: TRBV10-3; J: TRBJ1-2; CDR3: CAISTENRGLSYGYTF; DNA: TGTGCCATCAGTACAGAAAACAGGGGGCTAAGCTATGGCTACACCTTC
size: once; D: NA; V: TRBV7-2; J: TRBJ1-1; CDR3: CASSPVGRGKDTEAFF; DNA: TGTGCCAGCAGCCCCGTCGGCAGGGGAAAGGACACTGAAGCTTTCTTT
size: NA; D: TRBD2; V: TRBV9; J: TRBJ2-3; CDR3: CASSRTSGGPDTQYF; DNA: TGTGCCAGCAGCAGGACTAGCGGGGGACCAGATACGCAGTATTTT
size: NA; D: TRBD1; V: TRBV7-8; J: TRBJ1-2; CDR3: CASSPRRDRGNYGYTF; DNA: TGTGCCAGCAGCCCTCGCCGGGACAGGGGAAACTATGGCTACACCTTC
size: NA; D: NA; V: TRBV30; J: TRBJ1-1; CDR3: CAWNYRGNTEAFF; DNA: TGTGCCTGGAATTACCGGGGGAACACTGAAGCTTTCTTT
size: NA; D: TRBD1; V: TRBV9; J: TRBJ2-7; CDR3: CASSLTGGGEQYF; DNA: TGTGCCAGCAGCCTCACAGGGGGTGGCGAGCAGTACTTC
size: NA; D: NA; V: TRBV21-1; J: TRBJ1-2; CDR3: CASSSPGLSYGYTF; DNA: TGTGCCAGCAGCAGTCCGGGACTGAGCTATGGCTACACCTTC
size: once; D: NA; V: TRBV25-1; J: TRBJ1-2; CDR3: CASSERYGYTF; DNA: TGTGCCAGCAGTGAGAGATATGGCTACACCTTC
size: NA; D: TRBD1; V: TRBV4-3; J: TRBJ1-5; CDR3: CASSQTGTGNQPQHF; DNA: TGCGCCAGCAGCCAAACCGGGACAGGGAATCAGCCCCAGCATTTT
size: few; D: NA; V: TRBV19; J: TRBJ1-6; CDR3: CASGNRGYSPLHF; DNA: TGTGCCAGTGGGAATAGGGGATATTCACCCCTCCACTTT
size: NA; D: NA; V: TRBV11-2; J: TRBJ2-1; CDR3: CASSDGGNEQFF; DNA: TGTGCCAGCAGCGATGGAGGCAATGAGCAGTTCTTC
size: NA; D: NA; V: TRBV7-9; J: TRBJ2-3; CDR3: CASSPASAGSSTDTQYF; DNA: TGTGCCAGCAGCCCAGCCTCAGCGGGCTCTAGCACAGATACGCAGTATTTT
size: NA; D: TRBD2; V: TRBV9; J: TRBJ2-3; CDR3: CASSPGDGGATDTQYF; DNA: TGTGCCAGCAGCCCAGGGGACGGGGGGGCCACAGATACGCAGTATTTT
size: NA; D: TRBD1; V: TRBV7-2; J: TRBJ1-2; CDR3: CASSSVQGINGYTF; DNA: TGTGCCAGCAGCTCCGTACAGGGGATCAATGGCTACACCTTC
size: NA; D: TRBD1; V: TRBV15; J: TRBJ2-2; CDR3: CATSRLRGTGYANTGELFF; DNA: TGTGCCACCAGCAGACTCAGGGGGACAGGCTACGCGAACACCGGGGAGCTGTTTTTT
size: NA; D: NA; V: TRBV7-2; J: TRBJ2-3; CDR3: CASSFDGGPTDTQYF; DNA: TGTGCCAGCAGCTTTGACGGGGGACCCACAGATACGCAGTATTTT
size: NA; D: TRBD2; V: TRBV5-1; J: TRBJ2-1; CDR3: CASSPEAGGPQNEQFF; DNA: TGCGCCAGCAGCCCGGAGGCGGGGGGCCCCCAGAATGAGCAGTTCTTC
size: NA; D: NA; V: TRBV7-8; J: TRBJ2-1; CDR3: CASSLARRRNNEQFF; DNA: TGTGCCAGCAGCTTAGCGCGGCGCAGAAACAATGAGCAGTTCTTC
size: NA; D: NA; V: TRBV9; J: TRBJ1-4; CDR3: CASSVERGPPTNEKLFF; DNA: TGTGCCAGCAGCGTAGAGCGGGGTCCTCCAACTAATGAAAAACTGTTTTTT
size: NA; D: NA; V: TRBV6-5; J: TRBJ2-5; CDR3: CASGRKETQYF; DNA: TGTGCCAGCGGCAGGAAAGAGACCCAGTACTTC
size: NA; D: NA; V: TRBV6-1; J: TRBJ1-1; CDR3: CASSEAKGAGYLDTEAFF; DNA: TGTGCCAGCAGTGAAGCGAAAGGCGCCGGGTATTTGGACACTGAAGCTTTCTTT
size: NA; D: TRBD1; V: TRBV10-1; J: TRBJ1-3; CDR3: CASGDSYSGNTIYF; DNA: TGCGCCAGCGGGGACAGCTACTCTGGAAACACCATATATTTT
size: NA; D: TRBD2; V: TRBV5-4; J: TRBJ2-5; CDR3: CASSWRSGGAGETQYF; DNA: TGTGCCAGCAGTTGGCGGAGCGGGGGGGCCGGGGAGACCCAGTACTTC
size: once; D: NA; V: TRBV6-1; J: TRBJ1-2; CDR3: CASSEGGLSYGYTF; DNA: TGTGCCAGCAGTGAAGGGGGACTCTCATATGGCTACACCTTC
size: NA; D: NA; V: TRBV10-2; J: TRBJ1-5; CDR3: CASSESMRGPGQPQHF; DNA: TGCGCCAGCAGTGAGTCGATGCGGGGGCCGGGTCAGCCCCAGCATTTT
size: NA; D: TRBD1; V: TRBV5-8; J: TRBJ1-1; CDR3: CASSVTGTGVGEAFF; DNA: TGTGCCAGCAGCGTCACCGGGACAGGGGTCGGAGAAGCTTTCTTT
size: NA; D: NA; V: TRBV3-1/TRBV3-2; J: TRBJ2-1; CDR3: CASSPTGGRWFF; DNA: TGTGCCAGCAGCCCAACGGGGGGCCGATGGTTCTTC
size: NA; D: NA; V: TRBV12-3/TRBV12-4; J: TRBJ2-7; CDR3: CASSSQGNEQYF; DNA: TGTGCCAGCAGTTCGCAGGGGAACGAGCAGTACTTC
size: NA; D: NA; V: TRBV6-5; J: TRBJ1-3; CDR3: CASSHRSSGNTIYF; DNA: TGTGCCAGCAGTCACAGGAGCTCTGGAAACACCATATATTTT
size: NA; D: NA; V: TRBV11-2; J: TRBJ1-1; CDR3: CASSLANGNTEAFF; DNA: TGTGCCAGCAGCTTAGCGAACGGTAACACTGAAGCTTTCTTT
size: NA; D: NA; V: TRBV5-4; J: TRBJ1-2; CDR3: CASTLAGAYGYTF; DNA: TGTGCCAGCACCCTGGCAGGGGCCTATGGCTACACCTTC